This T cell receptor (beta chain) comes out of a study of blood T cell repertoires in COVID-19 (dated by TCRdb to 2020 to 2021). Regarding the complete study: Samples covering the acute and convalescent phases of COVID-19 were provided by collaborators in the United States, Italy and Spain. The material from the prospective study consisted of cDNA or gDNA derived from T cells, B-cell-depleted T cells, or PBMCs. Where available, HLA class I and class II types were obtained from metadata supplied by the sample provider rather than from assay-based typing. The samples were drawn from the first 160 participants of the ongoing ImmuneRACE study and from some 1,300 subjects provided by 6 global collaborators. A de-identified subject ID, COVID-19 status, age in years and sex were almost always included in the sample metadata. Subjects who had been exposed to COVID-19, were actively infected with it, or had recovered from it provided the deeply sampled blood TCRbeta repertoires that made up the dataset. The repertoires were released in a freely available public database intended as a resource for research on the immune response to SARS-CoV-2.

Spanning cysteine to phenylalanine, the CDR3 consists of 14 amino acids. The sequence is cut down to CDR3 DNA, 42 bases in frame from base 1. After removal of 6 bases from V and 1 base from J, the junction retains 3 bases not matched to a gene. According to the germline V gene, CDR1 reads MNHEY and CDR2 reads SVGAGI. TCRbeta CDR3 regions were amplified from genomic DNA by means of the immunoSEQ Assay, a bias-controlled multiplex PCR. The original pipeline was this. Nucleated cell counts per sample were estimated from amplification of reference gene primers within the assay. Sequence reads were collapsed and filtered to measure the absolute abundance of every unique TCRbeta CDR3 rearrangement. For each sample, productive Simpson clonality was calculated as the square root of Simpson's diversity index across productive rearrangements. This is the immuneACCESS table as TCRdb keeps it, with only in-frame sequences that have V and J called. A part of the clones is gone; compared with another copy, unresolved V genes explain less than half, and the rest is unexplained. V, J and clone size are those of that table, while D and trimming were read from the DNA. This sample has hundreds of thousands of clones in its table, and 85% to 90% of those were observed once. The top ten hold 8.5% to 14% of the sample.

One collaborating source in Seattle enrolled patients during active infection and followed them longitudinally through the course of disease. Each collaborating institution followed its own protocols to collect whole blood in K2EDTA tubes. Collaborator samples were shipped for TCRbeta analysis as frozen whole blood, isolated PBMCs, or DNA extracted from either sample type. Comment on this clone: What antigen it recognizes has not been identified. Per-nucleotide qualities are absent, and no much larger clonotype sits a single base away.

The paper as a whole reports these results and caveats: The quantity of clinical and demographic metadata differed by source and by participant and was supplied without curation.

The sequenced sample consisted of peripheral blood. The sequence derives from a woman in her 30s with COVID-19, enrolled during active disease. The V and J genes are TRBV6-5 and TRBJ1-3; 7 junctional bases match TRBD1. The nucleotide sequence is TGTGCCAGCAGCGCGGACAGGTCTGGAAACACCATATATTTT. This yields the protein CASSADRSGNTIYF.